Given below is one TCR beta chain in context. The antigen it binds to is not known. No much larger clone exists at a distance of one base, and base qualities are not known. These data come from a study of T cells in Graves' hyperthyroidism and ophthalmopathy (dated by TCRdb to the late 2010s). For context, the study as a whole: TCR V-J signatures able to tell the groups apart were searched for in a discovery cohort of 100 patients, of whom over 40 had Graves' ophthalmopathy and about 60 had stable Graves' hyperthyroidism. Whether ophthalmopathy could be predicted prospectively was tested in an independent validation cohort made up of about 18 hyperthyroidism patients plus 17 patients who later progressed to ophthalmopathy. The 100 or so discovery patients were divided at random into training and test sets in a 7:3 ratio. In addition, the study compared T-cell repertoires in thyroid tissue and in blood from roughly 6 Graves' hyperthyroidism patients. Once sampling was done, hyperthyroidism patients were given methimazole at a starting dose of 30 mg daily, whereas ophthalmopathy patients were given high-dose intravenous methylprednisolone. According to the paper, TCR Vbeta CDR3 sequencing was carried out on around 140 peripheral blood samples, which came from fewer than 50 ophthalmopathy, approximately 78 hyperthyroidism and roughly 17 progressor patients.

Stable Graves' hyperthyroidism was defined as the absence of progression to ophthalmopathy over 18 months of follow-up. Hyperthyroidism patients were newly diagnosed, had a disease duration of under 2 months, and were aged 18 to 65 years. Any patient with an uncontrolled infection, another autoimmune disease, pregnancy or lactation was excluded. Diagnoses were established on the basis of clinical symptoms, serum thyroxine and TRAb, thyroid ultrasound, and orbital computed tomography. Total RNA was extracted with Trizol reagent, and quality was checked on an Agilent 2100 Bioanalyzer. Here V drops 6 bases and J drops 3 bases, and the junction holds 9 bases not matched to any gene. The CDR3 runs 17 residues from the cysteine to the phenylalanine. Of the read, only the CDR3 DNA is kept; its 51 bases are in frame from base 1. As encoded in the germline V gene, CDR1 is SNHLY while CDR2 is FYNNEI. Amplification of TCR beta CDR3 regions was carried out from RNA transcripts. A first-round RT-PCR of the TCR CDR3 used the HTBI primer set with the Qiagen OneStep RT-PCR kit. Libraries were constructed in a second round of multiplex PCR, after which size selection and purification were carried out. Sequencing of the libraries was done on an Illumina HiSeq2000 using paired-end 100 bp reads. Under the source paper's analysis protocol: SOAPnuke was used to process the raw data, throwing out any read that contained adapters or uncalled bases, had a mean Phred below 15, or lacked an exact constant-primer or identifier match. High-quality paired reads were merged using COPE v1.2.5, and each unique nucleotide sequence was defined as a clonotype. MiTCR v1.1 was used to align clonotypes to the IMGT TRBV, TRBD and TRBJ reference segments. Analysis was restricted to V-J combinations with a frequency above 0.0001, which covered about 99% of repertoires. A TCS score was defined as the ratio of F50 (clonal expansion) to E x V (chaos), with BLOSUM62-based TCRdist applied between CDR3 peptides within each V-J. Welch's t-statistics and random forest reduced around 550 V-J features to 13, which were used in a naive Bayes classifier (R e1071). The public reads were reanalyzed by TCRdb: fastp trimming at Q25, MiXCR alignment, in-frame beta chains only. Entries that share a CDR3 protein sequence are merged under the most common genes and DNA. These V and J calls rely on TCRdb rather than the paper's analysis. Within this sample are around 540,000 distinct CDR3 sequences, with approximately 44% of them counted one time only. In total, the top ten clones hold 6.5% to 9% of the sample.

On the study overall, not on this receptor specifically: In cross-validation, a model built on a 13 V-J signature told ophthalmopathy apart from stable hyperthyroidism with 87.88% sensitivity and roughly 83% specificity, and in testing the same model reached 80%/75%. No statistical method was used to fix the sample size in advance, and group allocation was not hidden from the investigators. Most expanded thyroid clonotypes (frequency above 0.001) were also detected in blood, a finding suggesting that blood repertoires may reflect thyroid immune responses. During validation, the model predicted progression to ophthalmopathy a median of around 7 months ahead of onset, with more than 60% sensitivity and under 85% specificity.

The clonotype was recovered from a young woman with Graves' hyperthyroidism. Donor details come from another sample of the same person, matched by shared clones. The chain uses TRBV2 and TRBJ2-6; the central 9 bases match TRBD1. Sequencing was done on a sample of peripheral blood or thyroid tissue (not recorded which). The nucleotide sequence reads TGTGCCAGCAGGCCGGGACAGGGAGCAATTGGGGCCAACGTCCTGACTTTC. Its translation is CASRPGQGAIGANVLTF.